The source of this T cell receptor beta chain is a study of beta chain features in type 1 diabetes. As every portion of the isolated RNA was reverse transcribed, the sequencing read expressed TCRB transcripts. It was found that naive, central memory and regulatory T cell samples averaged about 3.57 million reads. Sequencing used immunoSEQ multiplex PCR; TCRdb keeps in-frame clones, though not all of them. Found here are about 620,000 clones, about 16% of them singletons; the top ten hold 0.093%. Isolation of CD4+ naive, central memory, regulatory and stem cell-like memory cells was achieved by sorting via CD45RO/CCR7/CD25/CD127/CD95/CD27. Study outcomes and limitations: An over-representation of cells with high TCR expression could result from cDNA sequencing. The study found moderately but significantly shorter TCRB CDR3s in all four CD4+ subsets of Type 1 diabetes patients.

The V and J ends lost 3 bases and 2 bases, in that order; junction bases with no gene match: 5. The CDR3 has 16 residues. Per the germline V gene, CDR1 is SGDLS and CDR2 is YYNGEE. Points on this clone: Its matching antigen is unknown.

V gene TRBV9 combines with J gene TRBJ2-2, with TRBD1 matching over 9 bases. Sequenced: naive CD4+ T cells from blood. The source of this sequence is a man aged 18-30 years in good health. CDR3 in amino acids: CASSGRQGVNTGELFF. CDR3 nucleotides: TGTGCCAGCAGCGGACGACAGGGGGTTAACACCGGGGAGCTGTTTTTT.